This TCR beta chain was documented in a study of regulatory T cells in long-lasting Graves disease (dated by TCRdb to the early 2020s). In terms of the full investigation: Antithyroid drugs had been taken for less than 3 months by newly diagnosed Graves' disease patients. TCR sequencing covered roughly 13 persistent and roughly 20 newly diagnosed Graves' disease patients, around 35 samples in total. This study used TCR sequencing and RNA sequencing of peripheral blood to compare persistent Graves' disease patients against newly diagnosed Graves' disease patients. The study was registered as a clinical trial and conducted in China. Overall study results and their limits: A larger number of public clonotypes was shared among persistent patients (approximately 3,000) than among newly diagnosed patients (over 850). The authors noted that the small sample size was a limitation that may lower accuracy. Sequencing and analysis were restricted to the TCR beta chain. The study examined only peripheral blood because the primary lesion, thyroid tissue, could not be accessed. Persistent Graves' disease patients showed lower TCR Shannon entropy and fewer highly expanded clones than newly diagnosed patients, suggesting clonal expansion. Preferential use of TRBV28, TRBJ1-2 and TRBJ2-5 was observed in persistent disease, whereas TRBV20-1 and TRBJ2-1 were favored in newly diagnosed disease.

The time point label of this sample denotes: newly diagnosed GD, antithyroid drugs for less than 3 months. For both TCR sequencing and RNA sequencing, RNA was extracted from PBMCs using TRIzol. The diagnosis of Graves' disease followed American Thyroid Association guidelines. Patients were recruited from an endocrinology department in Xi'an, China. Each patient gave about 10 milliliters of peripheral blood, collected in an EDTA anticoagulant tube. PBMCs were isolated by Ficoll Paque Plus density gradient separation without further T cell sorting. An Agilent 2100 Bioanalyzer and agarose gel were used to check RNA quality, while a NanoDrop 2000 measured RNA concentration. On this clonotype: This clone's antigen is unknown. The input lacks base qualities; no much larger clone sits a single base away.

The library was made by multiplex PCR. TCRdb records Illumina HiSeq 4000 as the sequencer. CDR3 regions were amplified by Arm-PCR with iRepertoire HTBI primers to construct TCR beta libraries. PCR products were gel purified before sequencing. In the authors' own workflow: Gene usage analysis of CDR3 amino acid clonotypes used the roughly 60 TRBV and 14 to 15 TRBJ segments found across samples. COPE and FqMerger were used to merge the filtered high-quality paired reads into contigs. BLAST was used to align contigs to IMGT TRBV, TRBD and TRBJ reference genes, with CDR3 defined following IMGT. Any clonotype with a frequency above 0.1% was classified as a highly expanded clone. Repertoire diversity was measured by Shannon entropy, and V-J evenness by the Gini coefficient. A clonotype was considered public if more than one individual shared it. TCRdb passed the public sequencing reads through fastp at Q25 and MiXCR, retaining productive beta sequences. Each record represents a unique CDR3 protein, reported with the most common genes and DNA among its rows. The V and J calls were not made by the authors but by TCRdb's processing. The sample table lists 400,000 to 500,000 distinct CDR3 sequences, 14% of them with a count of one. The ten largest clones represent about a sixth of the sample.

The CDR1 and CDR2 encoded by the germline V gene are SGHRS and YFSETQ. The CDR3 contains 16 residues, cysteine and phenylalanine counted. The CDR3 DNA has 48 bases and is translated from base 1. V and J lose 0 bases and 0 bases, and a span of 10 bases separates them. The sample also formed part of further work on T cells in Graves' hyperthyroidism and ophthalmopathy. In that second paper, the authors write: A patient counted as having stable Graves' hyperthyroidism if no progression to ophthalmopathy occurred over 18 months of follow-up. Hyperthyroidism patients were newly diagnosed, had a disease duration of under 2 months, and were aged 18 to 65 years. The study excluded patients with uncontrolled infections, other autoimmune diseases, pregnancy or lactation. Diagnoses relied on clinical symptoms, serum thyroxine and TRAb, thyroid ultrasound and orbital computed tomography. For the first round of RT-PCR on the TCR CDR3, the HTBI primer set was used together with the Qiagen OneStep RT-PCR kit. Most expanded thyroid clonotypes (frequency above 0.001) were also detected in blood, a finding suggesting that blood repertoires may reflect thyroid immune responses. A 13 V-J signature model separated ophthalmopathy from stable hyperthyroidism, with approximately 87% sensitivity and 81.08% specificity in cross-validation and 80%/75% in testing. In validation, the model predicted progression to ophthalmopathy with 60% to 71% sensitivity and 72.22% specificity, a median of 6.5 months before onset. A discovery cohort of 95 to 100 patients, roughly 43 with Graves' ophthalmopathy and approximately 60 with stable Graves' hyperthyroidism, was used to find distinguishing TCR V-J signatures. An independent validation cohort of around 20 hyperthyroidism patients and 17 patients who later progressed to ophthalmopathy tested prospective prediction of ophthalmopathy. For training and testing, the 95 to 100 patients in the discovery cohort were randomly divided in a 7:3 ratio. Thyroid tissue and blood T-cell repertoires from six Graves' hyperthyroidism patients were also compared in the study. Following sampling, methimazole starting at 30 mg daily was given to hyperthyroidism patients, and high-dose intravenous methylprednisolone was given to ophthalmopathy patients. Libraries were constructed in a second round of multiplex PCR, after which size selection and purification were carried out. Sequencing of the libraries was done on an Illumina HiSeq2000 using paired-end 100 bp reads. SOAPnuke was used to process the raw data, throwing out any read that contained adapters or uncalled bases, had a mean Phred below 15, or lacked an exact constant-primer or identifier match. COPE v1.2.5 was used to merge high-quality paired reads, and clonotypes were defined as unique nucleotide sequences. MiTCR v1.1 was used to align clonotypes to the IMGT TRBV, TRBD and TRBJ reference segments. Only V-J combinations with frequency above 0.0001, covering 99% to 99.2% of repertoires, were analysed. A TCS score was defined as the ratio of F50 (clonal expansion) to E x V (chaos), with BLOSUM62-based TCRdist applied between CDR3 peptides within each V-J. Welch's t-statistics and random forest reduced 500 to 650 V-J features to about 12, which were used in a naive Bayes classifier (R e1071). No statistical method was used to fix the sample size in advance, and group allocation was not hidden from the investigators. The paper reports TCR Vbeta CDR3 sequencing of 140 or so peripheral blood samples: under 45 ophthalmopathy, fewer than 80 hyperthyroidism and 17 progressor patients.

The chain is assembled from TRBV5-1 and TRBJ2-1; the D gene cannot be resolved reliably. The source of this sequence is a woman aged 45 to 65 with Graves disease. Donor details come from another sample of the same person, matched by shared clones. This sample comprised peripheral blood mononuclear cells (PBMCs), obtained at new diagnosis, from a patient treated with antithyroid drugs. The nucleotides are TGCGCCAGCAGCTTGGCTTTAGCTAGCTCCTACAATGAGCAGTTCTTC. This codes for CASSLALASSYNEQFF.